The next 19 T cell receptor beta chains were all read from a single sample in a study of cytomegalovirus exposure and HLA in healthy donors. Researchers ran the PCR with 60 Vbeta and 13 Jbeta primers. Profiled with immunoSEQ multiplex PCR; TCRdb holds only in-frame clones, not every one. This repertoire shows 60,000 or so clones, approximately 82% found once; its top ten account for under 25%. Sequencing was carried out using PBMCs. Source of these receptors: a woman in her thirties or forties in good health and CMV-seropositive.

This rearrangement joins TRBV7-3 to TRBJ2-3, with D tentatively TRBD2 (6 bases). Germline V gives CDR1 SGHTA, CDR2 FQGTGA. V shed 3 bases and J shed 3 bases, with 7 bases lying between them. The CDR3 covers 13 residues. CDR3 DNA: TGTGCCAGCAGCTTCCGGGGGACAGATACGCAGTATTTT. It translates to CASSFRGTDTQYF. Filled out from reference TRBV7-3 and TRBJ2-3, the complete variable domain reads GAGVSQTPSNKVTEKGKYVELRCDPISGHTALYWYRQSLGQGPEFLIYFQGTGAADDSGLPNDRFFAVRPEGSVSTLKIQRTERGDSAVYLCASSFRGTDTQYFGPGTRLTVL.

The chain combines TRBV9 with TRBJ2-3, with TRBD2 identical over 11 bases. CDR1 and CDR2 from the germline V gene are SGDLS and YYNGEE. The CDR3 spans 16 residues. J gave up 4 bases and V 3 bases, and 7 bases lay outside the gene matches. In DNA, the CDR3 is TGTGCCAGCAGCGCAACCCCGACTAGCGGGGCAGATACGCAGTATTTT. Its translation: CASSATPTSGADTQYF.

CDR3 in amino acids: CAVGQARGTGELFF. CDR3 DNA sequence: TGTGCCGTGGGACAGGCCCGCGGTACCGGGGAGCTGTTTTTT. V is TRBV10-3 and J is TRBJ2-2; 8 nucleotides line up with TRBD1. Germline V gene lookup returns CDR1 ENHRY and CDR2 SYGVKD. Trimming took 11 bases from V and 5 from J; bases not matched to a gene: 10. The CDR3 length is 14 residues.

J is TRBJ2-7 and V is TRBV11-2; 11 nucleotides agree with TRBD2. V shed 10 bases, J shed 3 bases, and the junction held 5 bases outside the gene matches. The CDR3 has 13 amino acids. Germline V CDR1 and CDR2: SGHAT, FQNNGV. In nucleotides, the CDR3 is TGTGCCACTTCCGGGACTAGCGGCTACGAGCAGTACTTC. Residues: CATSGTSGYEQYF.

V is TRBV7-3 and J is TRBJ2-5; 12 bases align to TRBD2. The CDR3 has 14 amino acids. From germline, CDR1 is SGHTA and CDR2 FQGTGA. Trimming cost V 3 bases and J 11 bases; bases outside gene matches: 7. The CDR3 here is CASSLTSGGGEQYF. The DNA of the CDR3 is TGTGCCAGCAGCTTGACTAGCGGGGGCGGGGAGCAGTACTTC.

In this sample, this clone turned up a few times. The junction shows a germline mismatch at one end, possibly a read error. The chain couples TRBV7-9 to TRBJ1-5; TRBD1 matches 8 bases. Germline assignment: CDR1 SEHNR and CDR2 FQNEAQ (reference sequence). CDR3 length equals 16 residues. The CDR3 loop is CSSSFTGTGGNQPQHF. The CDR3 region has the DNA TGTTCCAGCAGCTTCACCGGGACAGGAGGCAATCAGCCCCAGCATTTT.

The chain is built from TRBV10-3 and TRBJ1-1; D is possibly TRBD1 (6 bases). Germline V lookup: CDR1 ENHRY, CDR2 SYGVKD. The CDR3 covers 14 residues. Trimming cost V 4 bases and J 4 bases, with 13 bases left between them. CDR3 sequence reads: CAISAYRDGTEAFF. DNA for the CDR3: TGTGCCATCAGTGCGTACAGGGACGGCACTGAAGCTTTCTTT.

The chain joins TRBV7-2 to TRBJ2-7; the D gene is possibly TRBD2 (6 bases). V lost 3 bases and J lost 5, with 11 bases in between. The CDR3 is 13 residues long. In germline, CDR1 is SGHTA, CDR2 FQGNSA. The CDR3 bases are TGTGCCAGCAGCTTCTCCGGGGAGGACGAGCAGTACTTC. Its protein is CASSFSGEDEQYF.

Concerning this clone: Because the CDR3's place on the DNA is in doubt, the DNA is left out and the CDR3 is given as listed by TCRdb. The rearrangement links TRBV20-1 to TRBJ1-2; the D segment call TRBD1 is taken from the table without a DNA check. CDR1 and CDR2 from the germline V gene are DFQATT and SNEGSKA (reference sequence). The CDR3 adds up to 11 amino acids, both ends counted. This CDR3 reads CSARFGQGNTF.

The V and J genes are TRBV5-4 and TRBJ2-3; weak D call: TRBD2 (6 bases). The CDR3 has 18 residues. The germline V and J ends were trimmed by 0 bases and 4 bases, with 21 bases remaining between them. Germline-derived CDR1 and CDR2 are SGHNT and YYREEE (reference sequence). The CDR3 here is CASSLGIVATPGADTQYF. Here the CDR3 DNA reads TGTGCCAGCAGCTTGGGGATTGTGGCAACCCCGGGGGCAGATACGCAGTATTTT. The whole variable domain, filled in from reference TRBV5-4 and TRBJ2-3, reads ETGVTQSPTHLIKTRGQQVTLRCSSQSGHNTVSWYQQALGQGPQFIFQYYREEENGRGNFPPRFSGLQFPNYSSELNVNALELDDSALYLCASSLGIVATPGADTQYFGPGTRLTVL.

This chain links TRBV18 with TRBJ1-6; TRBD1 might be the D (5 bases). Trimming shortened V by 5 bases and J by 7 bases, and 12 bases separated the two germline ends. Germline loops: CDR1 KGHSH, CDR2 LQKENI. The length of the CDR3 is 14 residues. In DNA, the CDR3 is TGTGCCAGCTCAAAGGGAGGGGAAAATTCACCCCTCCACTTT. Its protein is CASSKGGENSPLHF.

This chain joins TRBV28 and TRBJ2-3, with 8 bases matching TRBD2. This CDR3 is built from 14 residues. Germline V gene lookup returns CDR1 MDHEN and CDR2 SYDVKM. Unmatched junction bases numbered 7, after V lost 8 bases and J lost 3 bases. The CDR3 protein is CASLERGFTDTQYF. CDR3 sequence (DNA): TGTGCCAGCCTAGAGCGGGGGTTTACAGATACGCAGTATTTT.

The genes are TRBV7-2 and TRBJ1-2; D not certain. Germline CDR1 is SGHTA and CDR2 is FQGNSA. The germline V and J ends were trimmed by 5 bases and 8 bases, with 15 bases remaining between them. The CDR3 has 13 amino acids. The CDR3 coding sequence is TGTGCCAGCAGCCGCGCCGGGGTCGGGGGCTACACCTTC. Amino acids: CASSRAGVGGYTF.

The chain recombines TRBV7-9 with TRBJ2-7; D gene uncertain. Germline loops: CDR1 SEHNR, CDR2 FQNEAQ (reference sequence). Deletions cut 6 bases from V and 0 bases from J, with 12 bases between. The CDR3 sequence is 14 residues long. The CDR3 region has the DNA TGTGCCAGCAGTACCGGGTCAGTCTCCTACGAGCAGTACTTC. Translating it yields CASSTGSVSYEQYF.

With regard to this clone: Germline and junction disagree at one end, which may indicate a read error. The chain links TRBV7-9 to TRBJ1-6; weak D call: TRBD1 (5 bases). The CDR3 runs to 16 residues. Per the germline V gene, CDR1 is SEHNR and CDR2 is FQNEAQ (reference sequence). The DNA for the CDR3 is TGTTCCAGCAGCCCAGGGAGGGGAGGGGAAGATTCACCCCTCCACTTT. Its translation: CSSSPGRGGEDSPLHF. The full variable domain, its missing parts supplied by reference TRBV7-9 and TRBJ1-6, is DTGVSQNPRHKITKRGQNVTFRCDPISEHNRLYWYRQTLGQGPEFLTYFQNEAQLEKSRLLSDRFSAERPKGSFSTLEIQRTEQGDSAMYLCSSSPGRGGEDSPLHFGNGTRLTVT.

The chain joins TRBV5-1 to TRBJ2-2; 10 bases fit TRBD2. The V segment lost 4 bases and the J segment 3 bases; nucleotides outside the gene matches: 3. Germline CDR1 SGHRS, CDR2 YFSETQ. The CDR3 has 15 amino acids. The CDR3 loop is CASSVSGGDTGELFF. CDR3 nucleotides: TGCGCCAGCAGCGTCAGCGGGGGGGACACCGGGGAGCTGTTTTTT.

This chain joins TRBV7-2 and TRBJ2-3; the match to TRBD2 covers 10 bases. The CDR3 consists of 15 residues. With 3 bases clipped from V and 1 base from J, the junction kept 1 base outside the gene matches. Germline assignment: CDR1 SGHTA and CDR2 FQGNSA. The CDR3 DNA reads TGTGCCAGCAGCTTTGGACTAGCGGGCACAGATACGCAGTATTTT. This codes for CASSFGLAGTDTQYF.

As to this clone: One junction end disagrees with the germline gene, perhaps due to a read error. The chain combines TRBV7-9 with TRBJ2-1, with 7 bases that match TRBD2. Germline assignment: CDR1 SEHNR and CDR2 FQNEAQ (reference sequence). The length of the CDR3 is 17 residues. This chain's CDR3 is CSSSLTGGWDSYNEQFF. In DNA form, the CDR3 reads TGTTCCAGCAGCCTCACCGGGGGGTGGGACTCCTACAATGAGCAGTTCTTC.

The chain couples TRBV15 to TRBJ2-1; D is perhaps TRBD2 (5 bases). Germline values: CDR1 LNHNV, CDR2 YYDKDF (reference sequence). This CDR3 region has 13 residues. The ends were cut back, 0 bases at V and 10 bases at J, with 10 bases in the middle. The CDR3 DNA reads as TGTGCCACCAGCAGAGATCGTACGGGGGAGCAGTTCTTC. Translated: CATSRDRTGEQFF.